The clone carrying this T cell receptor (beta chain) has only one observation. These data belong to a study of blood T cell dynamics during melanoma immunotherapy. The overall study: Patients with metastatic melanoma got pembrolizumab or nivolumab-ipilimumab as first-line care.

Trimming cost V 4 bases and J 5 bases, with 15 bases left between them. This CDR3 has 15 residues. CDR1 and CDR2 from the germline V gene are SGHNT and YYREEE (reference sequence). Time point noted: week 3, after first cycle of checkpoint inhibitor. Sampling occurred pretreatment (T0) and at week 3 (W3), after cycle one of checkpoint blockade. TCRdb's copy holds only in-frame clones and misses some; the assay was immunoSEQ multiplex PCR. The table shows 15,000 or so clones, with about 94% occurring only once. The sequence derives from a human donor with melanoma. The chain carries TRBV5-4 and TRBJ1-4, with a weak D call TRBD1 (5 bases). The sequenced sample was effector memory CD8+ T cells from blood, obtained from a patient treated with checkpoint blockade. CDR3 amino acids: CASSPRLGENEKLFF. In DNA form, the CDR3 reads TGTGCCAGCAGCCCCCGGTTGGGGGAGAATGAAAAACTGTTTTTT.